The 31 T cell receptor beta chains reported below all come from one sample, sequenced in a study of shared clonotypes between healthy human individuals. Clones were sequenced by immunoSEQ multiplex PCR, and TCRdb holds only the in-frame ones, with some missing. Among around 940,000 clones listed, 60% to 85% were seen once. Sequencing used memory CD4+ T cells sorted from blood. This sample's subset: CD45RA-negative fraction. These receptors all come from a man in his late teens or twenties in good health.

The V and J genes are TRBV15 and TRBJ2-2; possibly TRBD1 for D (6 bases). The germline CDR1 and CDR2 sequences are LNHNV and YYDKDF (reference sequence). The CDR3 length is 14 residues. Trimming shortened V by 6 bases and J by 2 bases, and 10 bases separated the two germline ends. The CDR3 nucleotides read TGTGCCACCAGGCAGGGGATTAACACCGGGGAGCTGTTTTTT. Translation gives CATRQGINTGELFF.

The rearrangement links TRBV2 to TRBJ2-2, with a tentative D call TRBD2 (5 bases). V was pared by 6 bases and J by 0 bases, with 11 bases between. The germline V gene has CDR1 SNHLY and CDR2 FYNNEI. The CDR3 runs 15 residues. For the CDR3, the DNA is TGTGCCAGCAGCCCGGACTCCACGAACACCGGGGAGCTGTTTTTT. Its protein is CASSPDSTNTGELFF.

In this sample, this clone turned up a few times. The chain combines TRBV11-2 with TRBJ2-5, with D unresolved. Trimming cost V 0 bases and J 4 bases, with 6 bases left between them. The CDR3 has 13 amino acids. Germline V gives CDR1 SGHAT, CDR2 FQNNGV. The CDR3 protein is CASSLERLETQYF. The CDR3 nucleotides read TGTGCCAGCAGCTTAGAAAGGCTAGAGACCCAGTACTTC.

In this sample, this clone turned up once. V and J are TRBV7-2 and TRBJ2-1; maybe TRBD2 (5 bases). Trimming stripped 0 bases from V and 3 bases from J, with 12 bases between. Germline values: CDR1 SGHTA, CDR2 FQGNSA. The CDR3 sequence is 16 residues long. CDR3 sequence (DNA): TGTGCCAGCAGCTTAGCCTACGGGATCGGCTACAATGAGCAGTTCTTC. Translating it yields CASSLAYGIGYNEQFF.

V and J are TRBV5-1 and TRBJ2-2; D not certain. Trimming took 4 bases from V and 5 from J, leaving 12 bases between them. Looked up from germline, CDR1 is SGHRS and CDR2 is YFSETQ. This CDR3 region has 14 residues. The CDR3 loop reads CASSLEWGTGELFF. The CDR3 bases are TGCGCCAGCAGCCTCGAGTGGGGAACCGGGGAGCTGTTTTTT.

The chain combines TRBV9 with TRBJ2-7; 10 bases are a match to TRBD1. Trimming at V came to 4 bases and at J to 0 bases, leaving 4 bases not matched to a gene. From germline, CDR1 is SGDLS and CDR2 YYNGEE. The CDR3 has 15 residues. The CDR3 DNA sequence: TGTGCCAGCAGCCCCGGGACAGGGGTCTCCTACGAGCAGTACTTC. Its translation is CASSPGTGVSYEQYF.

J is TRBJ1-2 and V is TRBV6-5; the D gene is possibly TRBD1 (6 bases). V lost 8 bases, J lost 8 bases, and 21 bases lay in between. Germline V gives CDR1 MNHEY, CDR2 SVGAGI. CDR3 length: 14 amino acids. CDR3 coding DNA: TGTGCCAGCGGGGACATACTAGAAATGTACGGCTACACCTTC. Residues: CASGDILEMYGYTF.

The chain employs TRBV28 and TRBJ1-2, with TRBD1 matching over 9 bases. Germline V CDR1 and CDR2: MDHEN, SYDVKM. The CDR3 totals 12 residues. V shed 8 bases and J 8 bases; nucleotides not matched to a gene: 6. CDR3 bases: TGTGCCAGCCTGGGACAGGGCCTAGGCTACACCTTC. Translating gives CASLGQGLGYTF.

This CDR3 is CSAPTHEQFF. The CDR3, as DNA: TGCAGTGCTCCGACACATGAGCAGTTCTTC. This chain links TRBV20-1 with TRBJ2-1; D remains unclear. Trimming shortened V by 5 bases and J by 8 bases, and 7 bases separated the two germline ends. The germline gives CDR1 DFQATT, CDR2 SNEGSKA (reference sequence). The CDR3 has 10 residues.

The rearrangement joins TRBV29-1 to TRBJ2-7; the D gene is possibly TRBD1 (6 bases). The CDR3 extends over 14 amino acids. V shed 7 bases and J shed 5 bases, with 21 bases lying between them. Germline CDR1 is SQVTM and CDR2 is ANQGSEA. The chain's CDR3 is CSAGRPGGPHEQYF. In DNA, the CDR3 is TGCAGCGCCGGTCGACCTGGGGGCCCGCACGAGCAGTACTTC.

V gene TRBV4-2 combines with J gene TRBJ2-1; D may match TRBD1 or TRBD2 (7 bases each). This CDR3 is built from 16 residues. Per germline, CDR1 LGHNA and CDR2 YNFKEQ. Trimming removed 4 bases at V and 7 bases at J, with 20 bases between. CDR3 bases: TGTGCCAGCAGCCTAAAGTCCCAGGGGGGGAGGAATGAGCAGTTCTTC. Its protein product is CASSLKSQGGRNEQFF.

This chain joins TRBV4-1 and TRBJ1-4; perhaps TRBD1 as D (6 bases). The CDR3 sequence is 14 residues long. Germline CDR1 is MGHRA and CDR2 is YSYEKL. Trimming cost V 1 base and J 10 bases, with 13 bases left between them. CDR3 region: CASSQAGASAKLFF. CDR3 in DNA: TGCGCCAGCAGCCAAGCGGGGGCATCTGCAAAACTGTTTTTT.

J is TRBJ2-5 and V is TRBV7-9; 7 positions match TRBD1. Germline loops: CDR1 SEHNR, CDR2 FQNEAQ (reference sequence). Trimming took 1 base from V and 0 from J; bases not matched to a gene: 2. This CDR3 region has 15 residues. Here the CDR3 DNA reads TGTGCCAGCAGCTTAGATGGACAGGACCAAGAGACCCAGTACTTC. Protein: CASSLDGQDQETQYF.

This clone was counted many times. Other DNA sequences in this specimen translate into the identical CDR3. The chain carries TRBV2 and TRBJ2-1; D is unclear. The ends were cut back, 6 bases at V and 4 bases at J, with 7 bases in the middle. Germline loops: CDR1 SNHLY, CDR2 FYNNEI. The CDR3 has 12 residues. Written as DNA, the CDR3 is TGTGCCAGCAGGGGTACATACAATGAGCAGTTCTTC. The encoded protein is CASRGTYNEQFF.

This clone was seen once. The chain links TRBV5-1 to TRBJ2-3; 9 bases fit TRBD2. Germline loops: CDR1 SGHRS, CDR2 YFSETQ. V shed 5 bases and J 2 bases; nucleotides not matched to a gene: 3. This CDR3 spans 14 amino acids. In DNA, the CDR3 is TGCGCCAGCAGTTTAGCGGGGGTCACAGATACGCAGTATTTT. This translates into CASSLAGVTDTQYF.

The rearrangement links TRBV5-1 to TRBJ2-5; TRBD2 matches 7 bases. CDR1 and CDR2 (germline): SGHRS, YFSETQ. The CDR3 is 16 residues long. V dropped 0 bases and J dropped 5; count of bases not matched to a gene: 10. CDR3 nucleotides: TGCGCCAGCAGCTTGGCGTATGGCGGGGGAAGGGAGACCCAGTACTTC. Translated: CASSLAYGGGRETQYF.

In this sample, this clone turned up a few times. The V call is TRBV2, the J call TRBJ1-1, with 7 positions matching TRBD1. The CDR3 spans 13 residues. Germline CDR1 SNHLY, CDR2 FYNNEI. The trim removed 6 bases at V and 0 bases at J, leaving 1 base unmatched. CDR3 amino acids: CASRGQMNTEAFF. CDR3 nucleotide sequence: TGTGCCAGCAGGGGACAGATGAACACTGAAGCTTTCTTT.

The chain recombines TRBV6-1 with TRBJ1-4; 9 bases are shared with TRBD1. The V gene's germline CDR1 is MNHNS and CDR2 SASEGT. The CDR3 runs to 15 residues. Germline trimming cut 6 bases from V and 7 bases from J; bases unmatched to any gene: 9. The CDR3 is CASSPGQGPSEKLFF. Written as DNA, the CDR3 is TGTGCCAGCAGCCCTGGACAGGGGCCCTCTGAAAAACTGTTTTTT.

The chain couples TRBV25-1 to TRBJ2-3; either TRBD1 or TRBD2 may supply D (5 bases each). The V and J ends lost 4 bases and 4 bases respectively, with 15 bases between them. Germline V gene sequence: CDR1 MGHDK, CDR2 SYGVNS. The CDR3 runs to 15 residues. DNA for the CDR3: TGTGCCAGCAGTGGATGGGACGGTGGGGCAGATACGCAGTATTTT. Translating gives CASSGWDGGADTQYF.

This chain links TRBV9 with TRBJ2-1, with 9 bases fitting TRBD1. The germline V gene has CDR1 SGDLS and CDR2 YYNGEE. The CDR3 spans 16 residues. Trimming took 0 bases from V and 7 from J; bases not matched to a gene: 8. The chain's CDR3 is CASSVGSTGGLNEQFF. CDR3 nucleotide sequence: TGTGCCAGCAGCGTAGGATCGACAGGGGGATTGAATGAGCAGTTCTTC.

The chain combines TRBV10-1 with TRBJ2-4, with 13 bases matching TRBD2. This CDR3 is 18 amino acids long. Per germline, CDR1 WNHNN and CDR2 SYGVQD (reference sequence). V was pared by 2 bases and J by 7 bases, with 11 bases of the junction left unmatched. CDR3: CASSEGPGLAGLRNIQYF. In DNA, the CDR3 is TGCGCCAGCAGTGAGGGTCCGGGACTAGCGGGACTCAGGAACATTCAGTACTTC.

Only one count was recorded for this clone. The chain couples TRBV7-9 to TRBJ2-2, with 9 bases aligning to TRBD2. Per germline, CDR1 SEHNR and CDR2 FQNEAQ (reference sequence). The CDR3 covers 16 residues. V lost 4 bases, J lost 4 bases, and 7 bases stayed unmatched. In DNA form, the CDR3 reads TGTGCCAGCAGCTCCCAGACTAGCGGATCCACCGGGGAGCTGTTTTTT. Protein: CASSSQTSGSTGELFF.

CDR3 protein: CAWTMGRVKPEAFF. Here the CDR3 DNA reads TGTGCCTGGACCATGGGGCGCGTAAAGCCTGAAGCTTTCTTT. V gene TRBV30 combines with J gene TRBJ1-1; D possibly corresponds to TRBD1 (5 bases). Trimming took 4 bases from V and 6 from J, leaving 18 bases between them. This CDR3 spans 14 amino acids. Germline assignment: CDR1 GTSNPN and CDR2 SVGIG (reference sequence).

This clone showed up just once. This chain joins TRBV28 and TRBJ1-1; D possibly corresponds to TRBD1 (6 bases). Per germline, CDR1 MDHEN and CDR2 SYDVKM. This CDR3 is built from 17 residues. V shed 6 bases and J shed 4 bases, with 24 bases lying between them. The CDR3 sequence: CASRPQAPRGGGTEAFF. The CDR3 region has the DNA TGTGCCAGCAGACCTCAGGCCCCGAGGGGAGGGGGCACTGAAGCTTTCTTT.

This chain connects TRBV18 to TRBJ2-1, with 8 bases that match TRBD2. This CDR3 has 15 amino acids. CDR1 and CDR2 (germline): KGHSH, LQKENI. V lost 3 bases to trimming and J lost 6 bases; unmatched junction nucleotides: 7. The CDR3 reads CASSPARGDFNEQFF. CDR3 nucleotide sequence: TGTGCCAGCTCACCGGCGCGGGGGGACTTCAATGAGCAGTTCTTC.

This chain uses TRBV5-1 with TRBJ2-3; 10 bases are a match to TRBD1. From germline, CDR1 is SGHRS and CDR2 YFSETQ. J lost 8 bases, V lost 2 bases, and 5 bases had no gene match. The CDR3 consists of 14 residues. The CDR3 nucleotides are TGCGCCAGCAGCTTAGGGACAGGGGCGCCTACGCAGTATTTT. Residues: CASSLGTGAPTQYF.

This chain connects TRBV6-5 to TRBJ1-2; D ambiguous. The ends were cut back, 0 bases at V and 0 bases at J, with 8 bases in the middle. Germline V lookup: CDR1 MNHEY, CDR2 SVGAGI. The CDR3 is 15 residues long. The CDR3 reads CASSYSGVTNYGYTF. The CDR3 DNA reads TGTGCCAGCAGTTACTCCGGGGTTACTAACTATGGCTACACCTTC.

The rearrangement links TRBV27 to TRBJ2-7; maybe TRBD2 (5 bases). Germline V gives CDR1 MNHEY, CDR2 SMNVEV (reference sequence). V lost 3 bases and J lost 3, with 9 bases in between. CDR3 length: 13 residues. CDR3 residues: CASSFKRDYEQYF. The CDR3 bases are TGTGCCAGCAGTTTCAAACGGGACTACGAGCAGTACTTC.

The chain recombines TRBV11-2 with TRBJ2-3; 8 bases agree with TRBD2. Unmatched junction bases numbered 5, after V lost 2 bases and J lost 1 base. The V gene's germline CDR1 is SGHAT and CDR2 FQNNGV. The CDR3 contains 16 residues. DNA of the CDR3: TGTGCCAGCAGCTTAAGTCTAGCGGGTGGCACAGATACGCAGTATTTT. This encodes CASSLSLAGGTDTQYF.

This clone has more than one count but fewer than ten. This CDR3 is also generated by other DNA sequences in the sample. The chain is built from TRBV7-9 and TRBJ1-6; D may be TRBD1 (5 bases). The CDR3 has 14 amino acids. Trimming removed 3 bases from V and 5 bases from J, with 8 bases in between. Germline-derived CDR1 and CDR2 are SEHNR and FQNEAQ (reference sequence). The CDR3: CASSFLQDNSPLHF. Here the CDR3 DNA reads TGTGCCAGCAGCTTTCTACAGGATAATTCACCCCTCCACTTT. Drawing the rest from reference TRBV7-9 and TRBJ1-6, the complete variable domain is DTGVSQNPRHKITKRGQNVTFRCDPISEHNRLYWYRQTLGQGPEFLTYFQNEAQLEKSRLLSDRFSAERPKGSFSTLEIQRTEQGDSAMYLCASSFLQDNSPLHFGNGTRLTVT.

This chain links TRBV30 with TRBJ1-6; 7 bases align to TRBD1. J lost 7 bases, V lost 2 bases, and 11 bases had no gene match. Germline V gene lookup returns CDR1 GTSNPN and CDR2 SVGIG (reference sequence). CDR3 length equals 16 residues. CDR3 bases: TGTGCCTGGAGTACGTATCAGGGACAGTCCAATTCACCCCTCCACTTT. Translated, it gives CAWSTYQGQSNSPLHF.